The source of this T cell receptor (beta chain) is a study of shared clonotypes between healthy human individuals. TCRdb's table, derived via immunoSEQ multiplex PCR, lists solely in-frame clones and lacks some. The sample carries 1.6 million or so clones, around 97% recorded once. In regard to this clone: Its antigen remains unknown.

V was pared by 5 bases and J by 5 bases, with 18 bases between. The CDR3 loop spans 14 amino acids. Germline loops: CDR1 SQVTM, CDR2 ANQGSEA. General study points: Among donors, the sharing of clonotypes was expected to be influenced by sequencing depth.

This sequence originates from a man under 40 in good health. The chain is built from TRBV29-1 and TRBJ1-2, with a weak D call TRBD1 (5 bases). The material sequenced was naive CD4+ T cells sorted from blood. Sample subset: CD45RA+ positively selected. This CDR3 is CSVQSSGLGYGYTF. In DNA form, the CDR3 reads TGCAGCGTTCAGTCTTCAGGGTTAGGTTATGGCTACACCTTC.